This T cell receptor beta chain was sequenced for a study of blood T cell repertoires in COVID-19 (TCRdb year 2020). In terms of the full investigation: Samples covering the acute and convalescent phases of COVID-19 were provided by collaborators in the United States, Italy and Spain. The prospective study material was composed of cDNA or gDNA derived from T cells, B-cell-depleted T cells, or PBMCs. Subjects who had been exposed to COVID-19, were actively infected with it, or had recovered from it provided the deeply sampled blood TCRbeta repertoires that made up the dataset. The repertoires were released in a freely available public database intended as a resource for research on the immune response to SARS-CoV-2. The samples were drawn from two sources: the first 160 participants of the ongoing ImmuneRACE study, and 1,000 to 1,500 subjects contributed by 6 global collaborators. The sample metadata nearly always contained a de-identified subject ID, COVID-19 status, age in years and sex. Where available, HLA class I and class II types were taken from metadata supplied by the sample provider and were not determined by assay-based typing.

Each collaborating institution followed its own protocols to collect whole blood in K2EDTA tubes. Collaborator samples were shipped for TCRbeta analysis as frozen whole blood, isolated PBMCs, or DNA extracted from either sample type. CDR1 is given as SGHTA and CDR2 as FQGNSA, both from the germline V gene. There are 16 amino acids in the CDR3, from cysteine to phenylalanine inclusive. CDR3 DNA only is kept here, 48 bases in frame from base 1. The germline ends are 10 bases apart after V is trimmed by 1 base and J by 0 bases. The immunoSEQ Assay, a bias-controlled multiplex PCR, was used to amplify TCRbeta CDR3 regions from genomic DNA. The authors' pipeline ran thus. The number of nucleated cells in each sample was estimated by amplification of reference gene primers within the assay. To quantify the absolute abundance of each unique TCRbeta CDR3 rearrangement, sequence reads were collapsed and filtered. Productive Simpson clonality was computed per sample as the square root of Simpson's diversity index over productive rearrangements. The clones in this table, taken by TCRdb from immuneACCESS, are in-frame only. Not every clone is retained; where verified, under half of the shortfall comes from an unresolved V gene, and the cause of the rest is unknown. V, J and clone size are those of that table, while D and trimming were read from the DNA. The sample table lists a few hundred thousand clones, 70% to 90% of them with a count of one. The ten largest clones capture less than 8.5% of the sample.

Broad study findings and their caveats: How much clinical and demographic metadata was included differed by source and by participant, and the metadata was provided uncurated.

To note about this clone: Its recognized antigen is unknown. It has no much larger one-base neighbor in the sample; base qualities were not kept.

The chain uses TRBV7-2 and TRBJ2-4, and TRBD1 may be the D gene, going by 5 matching bases. The sequenced sample consisted of peripheral blood. This sequence originates from a woman aged 70-85 years with active or convalescent COVID-19. The nucleotide sequence is TGTGCCAGCAGCTTAGTCGTAGGGGTAGCCAAAAACATTCAGTACTTC. Translated, it reads CASSLVVGVAKNIQYF.